Below, 7 T cell receptor beta chains from the same sample are listed, as sequenced in a study of molecular identifiers for immune sequencing clone quantification. MiXCR, run by TCRdb on the PCR reads, gives a single entry per CDR3 protein. The table shows some 88,000 distinct CDR3 sequences, with roughly a fifth occurring only once. The material sequenced was naive CD8+ T cells from blood, with Jurkat cell RNA spiked in. Subset indicated: FACS-sorted CD8+CD4-CCR7+CD45RA+ naive T cells. The receptor set was obtained from a human donor in good health. Some libraries in this study had Jurkat cell RNA spiked in.

In regard to this clonotype: A single base separates this from a much larger clone, so it may be a read error. The rearrangement links TRBV7-2 to TRBJ2-7; D is uncertain. The CDR3 runs 13 residues. V lost 3 bases to trimming and J lost 5 bases, with 11 bases between them. Germline V gene lookup returns CDR1 SGHTA and CDR2 FQGNSA. CDR3 amino acids: CASSLETSHEQYF. DNA of the CDR3: TGTGCCAGCAGCTTGGAGACATCGCACGAGCAGTACTTC.

This clonotype came up a few times. This chain links TRBV6-2 or TRBV6-3 with TRBJ2-5, with 7 nucleotides matching TRBD2. Germline V CDR1 and CDR2: MNHEY, SVGEGT. CDR3 length: 13 amino acids. V lost 5 bases, J lost 4 bases, and 4 bases stayed unmatched. In DNA, the CDR3 is TGTGCCAGCAGTGCGACGGGAGGAGAGACCCAGTACTTC. Residues: CASSATGGETQYF.

This chain's CDR3 is CSAPGGGATSYEQYF. As DNA, the CDR3 is TGCAGTGCCCCCGGCGGGGGGGCTACCTCCTACGAGCAGTACTTC. V and J are TRBV20-1 and TRBJ2-7; 9 bases fit TRBD2. The germline V gene encodes CDR1 DFQATT and CDR2 SNEGSKA (reference sequence). The CDR3 has 15 residues. With V trimmed by 6 bases and J by 0 bases, 9 bases remained unmatched.

The table lists this clonotype with a few counts. Given a much more abundant clone one base away, this may be a read error. This chain connects TRBV7-9 to TRBJ2-3, with D possibly being TRBD1 or TRBD2 (5 bases each). The CDR3 covers 15 residues. CDR1 and CDR2 from the germline V gene are SEHNR and FQNEAQ (reference sequence). V was cut by 4 bases and J by 3 bases, with 14 bases left in between. The CDR3 nucleotides are TGTGCCAGCAGCTCTAGGGTCAGGGAGACAGATACGCAGTATTTT. Translation: CASSSRVRETDTQYF.

As concerns this clonotype: The junction and the germline gene differ at one end; a read error may be behind it. This sequence joins TRBV9 and TRBJ2-1; TRBD1 matches 7 bases. Germline V gene data show CDR1 as SGDLS and CDR2 as YYNGEE. This CDR3 region has 18 residues. The CDR3 spells CTSSVMDRTDGRRNEQFF. CDR3 DNA: TGTACCAGCAGCGTAATGGACAGGACCGACGGACGCAGGAATGAGCAGTTCTTC.

This clonotype was seen only a few times. The V gene is TRBV11-2, the J gene TRBJ2-5; TRBD1 might be the D (5 bases). This CDR3 comprises 17 residues. The germline V gene encodes CDR1 SGHAT and CDR2 FQNNGV. The V end lost 1 base, the J end lost 1 base, and 16 bases lay between the germline ends. This CDR3 reads CASSLGGRATPQETQYF. The CDR3 region has the DNA TGTGCCAGCAGCTTAGGCGGCAGGGCGACCCCCCAAGAGACCCAGTACTTC.

There are many counts of this clonotype. The chain recombines TRBV6-5 with TRBJ2-3; 8 positions agree with TRBD1. CDR1 is MNHEY and CDR2 is SVGAGI in the germline V gene. With 6 bases clipped from V and 4 bases from J, the junction kept 6 bases outside the gene matches. This CDR3 is built from 14 residues. CDR3 loop: CASRLGTGADTQYF. CDR3 nucleotides: TGTGCCAGCAGGCTCGGGACAGGAGCAGATACGCAGTATTTT.